Sequencing of this TCR beta chain was carried out in a study of T-cell memory formation after mild COVID-19. Study-level findings and limits: A second wave expanding day 15 to 37 was CD4+-biased; contracting clones were balanced. Researchers found some responding clones in pre-infection memory, a sign that cross-reactive memory joined.

The V and J ends lost 5 bases and 2 bases, in that order; junction bases with no gene match: 12. CDR3 length equals 16 residues. CDR1 is LGHDT, CDR2 YNNKEL, per germline (reference sequence). Worth noting for this clonotype: Its specificity is not known.

5'RACE with constant-segment primers built TCRalpha and TCRbeta cDNA libraries with UMIs. In TCRdb, the 5' RACE reads were re-called with MiXCR into one record per CDR3 protein. The sample holds 350,000 or so distinct CDR3 sequences, 20% to 25% seen once. This clonotype was sampled from an adult woman who had mild COVID-19 (a few samples of this study predate the infection). Cell type and time point are not known. This chain joins TRBV3-1 and TRBJ2-7, with 7 bases lining up with TRBD2. The sample comprised PBMCs or a T cell subset sorted from them (not recorded which). In DNA form, the CDR3 reads TGTGCCAGCAGCGCCCGCCCGCTAGCGGATACCTACGAGCAGTACTTC. Its translation: CASSARPLADTYEQYF.